In this sample, the clone carrying this T cell receptor (beta chain) turned up once. Its antigen remains unknown. This record comes from a study of Ad26.COV2.S vaccination and SARS-CoV-2 variants. Study results and caveats: Vaccine recipients and placebo recipients showed similar non-spike TCR breadth.

The CDR3 length is 16 residues. Per germline, CDR1 SGHDT and CDR2 YYEEEE. Trimming removed 3 bases at V and 3 bases at J, with 18 bases between. Assay used: immunoSEQ multiplex PCR; TCRdb lists only in-frame clones, some missing. The table records around 140,000 clones, about nine tenths of them present only once. The chain links TRBV5-6 to TRBJ1-1; a possible D gene is TRBD1 (5 bases). The source is a human donor who had recovered from COVID-19. Here the sequenced sample was peripheral blood, taken after recovery from COVID-19. CDR3 in amino acids: CASSSSQVGGYTEAFF. The CDR3 DNA reads as TGTGCCAGCAGCTCCTCCCAAGTGGGGGGATACACTGAAGCTTTCTTT. The entire variable domain, with the rest obtained from reference TRBV5-6 and TRBJ1-1, is as follows: DAGVTQSPTHLIKTRGQQVTLRCSPKSGHDTVSWYQQALGQGPQFIFQYYEEEERQRGNFPDRFSGHQFPNYSSELNVNALLLGDSALYLCASSSSQVGGYTEAFFGQGTRLTVV.